One and the same sample provided the 4 T cell receptor beta chains below, sequenced in a study of blood T cell repertoires in COVID-19. Data came from immunoSEQ multiplex PCR; TCRdb stores just in-frame clones and leaves some out. The table shows about 270,000 clones, with about 90% occurring only once. Sequences were obtained from peripheral blood. All receptors derive from a woman between 25 and 40 years old with COVID-19, enrolled during active disease.

The chain combines TRBV11-2 with TRBJ1-2; D possibly corresponds to TRBD1 (5 bases). The CDR3 sequence is 14 residues long. Germline CDR1 is SGHAT and CDR2 is FQNNGV. Trimming removed 2 bases at V and 8 bases at J, with 15 bases between. DNA for the CDR3: TGTGCCAGCAGCTTACCAGGGTTGGCGCAGGGCTACACCTTC. It translates to CASSLPGLAQGYTF.

The V and J genes are TRBV21-1 and TRBJ1-2; TRBD1 is taken as the D call from the table, unchecked against the DNA. TRBV21-1 is an annotated pseudogene. CDR3 length: 17 residues. CDR3 in amino acids: CASSKRDRADLNYGYTF. The CDR3, as DNA: TGTGCCAGCAGCAAAAGGGACAGGGCAGACTTGAACTATGGCTACACCTTC.

This clone occurred a few times. This rearrangement joins TRBV14 to TRBJ1-3; D not certain. V was clipped by 2 bases and J by 11 bases, with 22 bases between them. Germline V gene data show CDR1 as SGHDN and CDR2 as FVKESK. This CDR3 has 16 amino acids. CDR3 sequence: CASSQFRRDSGSPIYF. In DNA, the CDR3 is TGTGCCAGCAGCCAATTCCGAAGAGATAGCGGATCCCCCATATATTTT.

This sequence joins TRBV27 and TRBJ2-1; 9 bases match TRBD1. CDR3 length equals 20 residues. V was pared by 5 bases and J by 4 bases, with 21 bases of the junction left unmatched. The V gene's germline CDR1 is MNHEY and CDR2 SMNVEV (reference sequence). Here the CDR3 reads CASSEKHGTGRALGYNEQFF. In DNA, the CDR3 is TGTGCCAGCAGTGAAAAACACGGGACAGGGCGGGCCTTGGGGTACAATGAGCAGTTCTTC.